These 25 T cell receptor beta chains came from one sample sequenced in a study of blood T cell repertoires in COVID-19. Assay: immunoSEQ multiplex PCR; the TCRdb copy retains only in-frame clones and omits some. The sample contains approximately 120,000 clones, almost 85% of which appear only once. The sequencing sample was made of peripheral blood. Receptor source: a human donor in a cohort sampled during active COVID-19.

The chain links TRBV5-1 to TRBJ2-5, with 8 bases matching TRBD1. The V gene end was trimmed by 2 bases and the J gene end by 3 bases; junction bases not matched to a gene: 6. This CDR3 is built from 15 residues. Germline V gene lookup returns CDR1 SGHRS and CDR2 YFSETQ. The CDR3 nucleotides are TGCGCCAGCAGCTTCAAGGACAGGGAAGAAGAGACCCAGTACTTC. It encodes CASSFKDREEETQYF.

This chain links TRBV4-1 with TRBJ2-2, with unresolved D. CDR3 length equals 17 residues. Per the germline V gene, CDR1 is MGHRA and CDR2 is YSYEKL. Trimming cost V 0 bases and J 1 base, with 12 bases left between them. CDR3 in amino acids: CASSQDRYAGNTGELFF. The CDR3 DNA follows: TGCGCCAGCAGCCAAGATCGATACGCAGGGAACACCGGGGAGCTGTTTTTT.

This clone was seen repeatedly, ten times or more. This CDR3 reads CSVALRTGGDGYTF. DNA of the CDR3: TGCAGCGTGGCCCTGCGGACAGGCGGGGATGGCTACACCTTC. V usage is TRBV29-1 and J usage is TRBJ1-2; the match to TRBD1 covers 7 bases. Germline-derived CDR1 and CDR2 are SQVTM and ANQGSEA. CDR3 length: 14 residues. V shed 6 bases and J 6 bases; nucleotides not matched to a gene: 13.

The J gene is TRBJ1-6, the V gene TRBV19; 7 bases map to TRBD1. This CDR3 spans 16 amino acids. V shed 9 bases, J shed 5 bases, and the junction held 13 bases outside the gene matches. CDR1 is LNHDA, CDR2 SQIVND, per germline (reference sequence). CDR3 loop: CARINTGVGDNSPLHF. CDR3 DNA: TGTGCCAGAATAAACACAGGGGTTGGAGATAATTCACCCCTCCACTTT. The whole variable domain, filled in from reference TRBV19 and TRBJ1-6, reads DGGITQSPKYLFRKEGQNVTLSCEQNLNHDAMYWYRQDPGQGLRLIYYSQIVNDFQKGDIAEGYSVSREKKESFPLTVTSAQKNPTAFYLCARINTGVGDNSPLHFGNGTRLTVT.

On this clone itself: Its ends do not fully match the called genes, so a read error is possible. Other DNA sequences within the sample encode an identical CDR3. The rearrangement uses TRBV18 and TRBJ2-3; 9 bases match TRBD1. This CDR3 has 17 amino acids. Germline assignment: CDR1 KGHSH and CDR2 LQKENI. In DNA form, the CDR3 reads TGTGCTAGCTCACCAGGGACAGGGAGATTAACACAAGATACGCAGTATTTT. It specifies CASSPGTGRLTQDTQYF.

The chain has TRBV9 and TRBJ1-5; 8 nucleotides match TRBD1. CDR1 SGDLS and CDR2 YYNGEE come from the germline V gene. J gave up 4 bases and V 4 bases, and 7 bases lay outside the gene matches. CDR3 length: 15 residues. The CDR3 loop is CASSPRDRPNQPQHF. The DNA of the CDR3 is TGTGCCAGCAGCCCCCGGGACAGGCCGAATCAGCCCCAGCATTTT.

The rearrangement joins TRBV28 to TRBJ2-7, with 11 bases lining up with TRBD2. The CDR3 consists of 16 residues. J lost 4 bases, V lost 7 bases, and 12 bases had no gene match. CDR1 is MDHEN, CDR2 SYDVKM, per germline. CDR3 amino acids: CASTFPTTSGDYEQYF. The CDR3 coding sequence is TGTGCCAGCACCTTCCCAACGACTAGCGGGGATTACGAGCAGTACTTC.

Of note for this clone: One end of the junction does not line up with germline, which may come from a read error. The chain carries TRBV7-7 and TRBJ1-1; a weak D match, TRBD1 (6 bases). CDR3 size: 15 residues. CDR1 and CDR2 (germline): SSHAT, FNYEAQ (reference sequence). The CDR3 here is CASSHRQAENTEAFF. The CDR3 nucleotides are TGTGCTAGCAGCCATCGACAGGCGGAGAACACTGAAGCTTTCTTT.

A single count supports this clone. The rearrangement uses TRBV7-9 and TRBJ2-4; 9 bases are a match to TRBD1. V dropped 3 bases and J dropped 0; count of bases not matched to a gene: 9. The V gene's germline CDR1 is SEHNR and CDR2 FQNEAQ (reference sequence). The CDR3 has 18 amino acids. CDR3 sequence: CASSFLLPGQGAKNIQYF. The CDR3 region has the DNA TGTGCCAGCAGCTTCCTACTCCCGGGACAGGGAGCCAAAAACATTCAGTACTTC. The whole variable domain, remainder taken from reference TRBV7-9 and TRBJ2-4, is DTGVSQNPRHKITKRGQNVTFRCDPISEHNRLYWYRQTLGQGPEFLTYFQNEAQLEKSRLLSDRFSAERPKGSFSTLEIQRTEQGDSAMYLCASSFLLPGQGAKNIQYFGAGTRLSVL.

This clone was counted between two and nine times. The chain has TRBV19 and TRBJ1-5; TRBD1 aligns across 9 bases. Germline loops: CDR1 LNHDA, CDR2 SQIVND (reference sequence). V lost 7 bases and J lost 1; bases outside the gene matches: 2. This CDR3 region has 14 residues. The CDR3 reads CASKQGASNQPQHF. CDR3 nucleotides: TGTGCCAGTAAACAGGGGGCGAGCAATCAGCCCCAGCATTTT.

This clone turned up a few times. V usage is TRBV3-1 (or the pseudogene TRBV3-2) and J usage is TRBJ1-1; no clear D gene. CDR3 length: 15 amino acids. V gave up 4 bases and J gave up 0 bases, with 12 bases separating them. Germline CDR1 and CDR2: LGHDT and YNNKEL (reference sequence). CDR3 in DNA: TGTGCCAGCAGCCCCTCAGGCACGGTGAACACTGAAGCTTTCTTT. Its protein is CASSPSGTVNTEAFF.

The chain has TRBV19 and TRBJ2-5, with TRBD2 matching 9 bases. The CDR3 contains 14 residues. Germline V gives CDR1 LNHDA, CDR2 SQIVND (reference sequence). V shed 7 bases and J 5 bases; nucleotides not matched to a gene: 8. In DNA form, the CDR3 reads TGTGCCAGTAAACGGCGGGGGGGCCTGGAGACCCAGTACTTC. Translation gives CASKRRGGLETQYF.

The rearrangement uses TRBV11-2 and TRBJ2-1, with 11 bases lining up with TRBD2. Per germline, CDR1 SGHAT and CDR2 FQNNGV. The V gene end was trimmed by 5 bases and the J gene end by 1 base; junction bases not matched to a gene: 10. The CDR3 runs 18 residues. The CDR3 is CASSPGYSGGDSYNEQFF. DNA of the CDR3: TGTGCCAGCAGCCCGGGGTATAGCGGGGGGGATTCCTACAATGAGCAGTTCTTC.

The chain employs TRBV11-2 and TRBJ2-5, with D unclear. Germline assignment: CDR1 SGHAT and CDR2 FQNNGV. V gave up 5 bases and J gave up 4 bases, with 14 bases separating them. The CDR3 covers 14 residues. The CDR3 DNA sequence: TGTGCCAGCAGCCAACAGTCGGCGTTAGAGACCCAGTACTTC. This sequence encodes CASSQQSALETQYF.

J is TRBJ2-2 and V is TRBV5-1; TRBD1 matches 8 bases. Unmatched junction bases numbered 7, after V lost 7 bases and J lost 5 bases. The germline V gene encodes CDR1 SGHRS and CDR2 YFSETQ. The CDR3 length is 14 residues. Written as DNA, the CDR3 is TGCGCCAGCGGACGGACAGGGAGGACCGGGGAGCTGTTTTTT. This codes for CASGRTGRTGELFF.

The chain uses TRBV9 and TRBJ1-3; 8 nucleotides align to TRBD1. Germline CDR1 and CDR2: SGDLS and YYNGEE. The V and J ends lost 3 bases and 4 bases, in that order; junction bases with no gene match: 6. The CDR3 extends over 15 amino acids. In nucleotides, the CDR3 is TGTGCCAGCAGCGGGACAGGGTCTTACGGAAACACCATATATTTT. It encodes CASSGTGSYGNTIYF.

The chain combines TRBV5-6 with TRBJ2-5; D is undetermined. Germline V gene sequence: CDR1 SGHDT, CDR2 YYEEEE. V was clipped by 5 bases and J by 2 bases, with 22 bases between them. This CDR3 region has 17 residues. CDR3: CASSLSTGAKRQETQYF. CDR3 in DNA: TGTGCCAGCAGTTTGAGTACCGGAGCGAAACGACAAGAGACCCAGTACTTC.

The chain has TRBV30 and TRBJ2-7, with 11 nucleotides matching TRBD1. Germline lookup yields CDR1 GTSNPN and CDR2 SVGIG (reference sequence). V shed 0 bases, J shed 9 bases, and the junction held 13 bases outside the gene matches. The CDR3 runs to 16 residues. Here the CDR3 reads CAWSVTRWGQGGRQYF. CDR3 nucleotides: TGTGCCTGGAGTGTAACTAGATGGGGACAGGGGGGTCGGCAGTACTTC.

The J gene is TRBJ2-1, the V gene TRBV14; D is undetermined. Germline CDR1 is SGHDN and CDR2 is FVKESK. The ends were cut back, 0 bases at V and 7 bases at J, with 7 bases in the middle. This CDR3 has 13 amino acids. CDR3 DNA: TGTGCCAGCAGCCAAGATTTGCAGAATGAGCAGTTCTTC. It encodes CASSQDLQNEQFF.

This clone has only one observation. The rearrangement links TRBV15 to TRBJ2-7, with 7 bases fitting TRBD2. J gave up 3 bases and V 0 bases, and 5 bases lay outside the gene matches. The germline gives CDR1 LNHNV, CDR2 YYDKDF (reference sequence). CDR3 length equals 15 residues. CDR3: CATSRDPGTIYEQYF. CDR3 in DNA: TGTGCCACCAGCAGAGATCCAGGGACTATCTACGAGCAGTACTTC. The full variable domain, completed using reference TRBV15 and TRBJ2-7, is DAMVIQNPRYQVTQFGKPVTLSCSQTLNHNVMYWYQQKSSQAPKLLFHYYDKDFNNEADTPDNFQSRRPNTSFCFLDIRSPGLGDTAMYLCATSRDPGTIYEQYFGPGTRLTVT.

The chain is built from TRBV5-1 and TRBJ2-7; TRBD1 agrees at 10 bases. V trimming: 6 bases; J trimming: 2 bases; junction bases outside the gene matches: 5. Germline lookup yields CDR1 SGHRS and CDR2 YFSETQ. The CDR3 sequence is 14 residues long. The CDR3 protein is CASNLDRGTYEQYF. The CDR3 bases are TGCGCCAGCAACCTGGACAGGGGGACCTACGAGCAGTACTTC.

This clone was counted a few times. The rearrangement links TRBV27 to TRBJ2-3, with 12 bases matching TRBD2. The CDR3 has 17 residues. The V gene end was trimmed by 5 bases and the J gene end by 4 bases; junction bases not matched to a gene: 10. Germline assignment: CDR1 MNHEY and CDR2 SMNVEV (reference sequence). CDR3 nucleotides: TGTGCCAGCAGTCCGCTCCTAGCGGGGGGGCCTTCAGATACGCAGTATTTT. This gives the protein CASSPLLAGGPSDTQYF.

This chain connects TRBV30 to TRBJ1-3; 9 bases are shared with TRBD1. V was pared by 2 bases and J by 7 bases, with 12 bases of the junction left unmatched. CDR1 and CDR2 from the germline V gene are GTSNPN and SVGIG (reference sequence). There are 16 residues in the CDR3. The CDR3 region is CAWSPYAGTGPNTIYF. The CDR3 DNA sequence: TGTGCCTGGAGTCCATACGCCGGGACAGGGCCGAACACCATATATTTT.

On this clone itself: It may be a read error: a sequence one base away is much more abundant. This chain connects TRBV6-6 to TRBJ1-2; D unclear. V lost 2 bases and J 4 bases, leaving 5 bases between the germline ends. Germline V lookup: CDR1 MNHNY, CDR2 SVGAGI (reference sequence). This CDR3 contains 12 residues. The CDR3 here is CASSYEIYGYTF. Written as DNA, the CDR3 is TGTGCCAGCAGTTACGAGATCTATGGCTACACCTTC.

V usage is TRBV30 and J usage is TRBJ1-2, with a possible D match to TRBD1 (6 bases). This CDR3 region has 14 residues. Germline V gene data show CDR1 as GTSNPN and CDR2 as SVGIG (reference sequence). V lost 2 bases, J lost 4 bases, and 14 bases lay in between. In DNA, the CDR3 is TGTGCCTGGAGTCCCTACCAGGACAGCTATGGCTACACCTTC. Translating gives CAWSPYQDSYGYTF.